These 6 T cell receptor beta chains were sequenced from one sample in a study of T cells in Graves' hyperthyroidism and ophthalmopathy. Using RNA transcripts as the source, TCR beta CDR3 regions were amplified. The TCR CDR3 first-round RT-PCR relied on the HTBI primer set. From the multiplex PCR reads, TCRdb called clonotypes with MiXCR, one entry per CDR3 protein. The sample lists 750,000 to 950,000 distinct CDR3 sequences, more than 30% occurring once. Input material: blood. Receptors were obtained from a man between 18 and 35 years old with Graves' hyperthyroidism.

This clonotype was seen a few times. The chain couples TRBV10-3 to TRBJ1-5; unclear D gene. Germline V gene data show CDR1 as ENHRY and CDR2 as SYGVKD. V was shortened by 0 bases and J by 12 bases, with 0 bases between the two germline ends. The CDR3 totals 9 residues. The CDR3 coding sequence is TGTGCCATCAGTGAGTCCCAGCATTTT. Translation gives CAISESQHF.

This clonotype was seen at least ten times. The chain uses TRBV5-1 and TRBJ1-2; 9 positions match TRBD1. Looked up from germline, CDR1 is SGHRS and CDR2 is YFSETQ. J lost 6 bases, V lost 0 bases, and 3 bases had no gene match. This CDR3 is built from 14 residues. The CDR3 region has the DNA TGCGCCAGCAGCTTGGAACGGGACAGGGATGGCTACACCTTC. Amino acids: CASSLERDRDGYTF.

This clonotype was picked up many times. CDR3 in DNA: TGTGCCAGCAGCACAGCGCAGGGCACTGAAGCTTTCTTT. Amino acids: CASSTAQGTEAFF. The V call is TRBV7-2, the J call TRBJ1-1, with D maybe TRBD1 (5 bases). Trimming cost V 5 bases and J 4 bases, with 11 bases left between them. The germline gives CDR1 SGHTA, CDR2 FQGNSA. The CDR3 loop spans 13 amino acids.

This clonotype was seen only a few times. This sequence joins TRBV20-1 and TRBJ2-7; D is unresolved. The CDR3 has 15 amino acids. Trimming cost V 0 bases and J 2 bases, with 14 bases left between them. CDR1 DFQATT and CDR2 SNEGSKA come from the germline V gene (reference sequence). For the CDR3, the DNA is TGCAGTGCTAGAGATCGTGGGCCACGGGCCTACGAGCAGTACTTC. Its protein is CSARDRGPRAYEQYF.

The chain combines TRBV14 with TRBJ2-5, with D uncertain. This CDR3 spans 14 amino acids. Germline CDR1 is SGHDN and CDR2 is FVKESK. Trimming stripped 1 base from V and 7 bases from J, with 13 bases between. The CDR3 region has the DNA TGTGCCAGCAGCCAAGCGTTCGACCGAGTGACCCAGTACTTC. This sequence encodes CASSQAFDRVTQYF.

The sample holds many counts of this clonotype. The rearrangement links TRBV2 to TRBJ1-6; 8 nucleotides agree with TRBD1. This CDR3 region has 16 residues. The V gene's germline CDR1 is SNHLY and CDR2 FYNNEI. V was clipped by 6 bases and J by 5 bases; unmatched bases: 9. The CDR3 sequence is CASSDKGTGHNSPLHF. The CDR3 nucleotides read TGTGCCAGCAGCGACAAGGGGACAGGCCATAATTCACCCCTCCACTTT.